Included here is one T cell receptor beta chain sequence, with context. Germline assignment: CDR1 SQVTM and CDR2 ANQGSEA. V dropped 1 base and J dropped 8 bases, with 14 bases sitting between them. The CDR3 has 13 amino acids. This sample is drawn from a study of blood T cell repertoires in COVID-19. Produced via immunoSEQ multiplex PCR; TCRdb's table is partial and in-frame only. Of a few hundred thousand clones in the sample, about 91% are singletons; the top ten hold under 2%. This TCR was sampled from a woman aged 25 to 45 with COVID-19, enrolled during active disease. Sequenced input: peripheral blood. The chain carries TRBV29-1 and TRBJ1-2; a possible D gene is TRBD1 (6 bases). This CDR3 is CSVEVASGDGYTF. In DNA, the CDR3 is TGCAGCGTTGAAGTAGCTTCAGGGGACGGCTACACCTTC.